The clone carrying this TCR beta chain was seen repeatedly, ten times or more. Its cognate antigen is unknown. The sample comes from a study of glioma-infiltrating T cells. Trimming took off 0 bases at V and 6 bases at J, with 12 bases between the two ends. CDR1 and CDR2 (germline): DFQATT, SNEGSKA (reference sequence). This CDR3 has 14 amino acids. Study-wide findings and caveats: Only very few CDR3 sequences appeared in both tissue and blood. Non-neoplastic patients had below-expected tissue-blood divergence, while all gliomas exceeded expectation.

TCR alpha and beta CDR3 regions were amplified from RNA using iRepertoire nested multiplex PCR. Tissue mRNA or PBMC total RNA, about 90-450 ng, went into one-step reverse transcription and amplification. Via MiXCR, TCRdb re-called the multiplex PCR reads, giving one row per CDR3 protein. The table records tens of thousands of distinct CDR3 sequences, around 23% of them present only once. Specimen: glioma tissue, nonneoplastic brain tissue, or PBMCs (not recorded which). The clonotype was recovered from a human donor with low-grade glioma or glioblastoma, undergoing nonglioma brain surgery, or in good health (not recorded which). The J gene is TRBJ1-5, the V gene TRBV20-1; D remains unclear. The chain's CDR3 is CSARDRTGGQPQHF. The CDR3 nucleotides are TGCAGTGCTAGAGATCGGACGGGAGGTCAGCCCCAGCATTTT.